Listed below are T cell receptor beta chains from one sample, sequenced in a study of blood T cell repertoires in COVID-19. The table came from immunoSEQ multiplex PCR; TCRdb's copy has only in-frame clones and leaves some out. The sample has tens of thousands of clones, less than 85% seen once. Source material: peripheral blood. These receptors originate from a human donor in a cohort sampled during active COVID-19. Each CDR3 is given with its conserved first and last residue. The D gene is left open where the match is weak. The size entry is marked missing in some rows and otherwise reads once, few, many or a size class.

v_call	j_call	clone_size	d_call	cdr3_length	cdr3_nt	cdr3_aa
TRBV10-3	TRBJ1-1	.	.	15	TGTGCCATCAGTGCCTCCGGGACTGACGCTGTGGAAGCTTTCTTT	CAISASGTDAVEAFF
TRBV7-2	TRBJ1-6	.	TRBD1	15	TGTGCCAGCAGCTCCCGAGGGGGCGCGGAGTCACCCCTCCACTTT	CASSSRGGAESPLHF
TRBV3-1/TRBV3-2	TRBJ2-3	.	.	11	TGTGCCAGTAGTCGAGGAGATACGCAGTATTTT	CASSRGDTQYF
TRBV6-6	TRBJ1-1	.	.	14	TGTGCCAGCAGTCCCGACAGGATCGCCACTGAAGCTTTCTTT	CASSPDRIATEAFF
TRBV7-6	TRBJ2-7	.	.	13	TGTGCCAGCAGCTTAGAGGGAGCGCGGGAGCAGTACTTC	CASSLEGAREQYF
TRBV4-3	TRBJ1-2	once	TRBD1	18	TGCGCCAGCAGCCAAGCCCTCTTGATACAGGGGAGGAACTATGGCTACACCTTC	CASSQALLIQGRNYGYTF
TRBV5-8	TRBJ1-6	.	TRBD1	16	TGTGCCAGCAGCGTTCACCGGGACAGATATAATTCACCCCTCCACTTT	CASSVHRDRYNSPLHF
TRBV5-1	TRBJ1-5	.	.	16	TGCGCCAGCAGCTTGGATGGCGCGGGGCAGAATCAGCCCCAGCATTTT	CASSLDGAGQNQPQHF
TRBV7-6	TRBJ1-4	.	.	14	TGTGCCAGCAGCTTAGACTCTTTGGGCAACCAGCTGTTTTTT	CASSLDSLGNQLFF
TRBV3-1/TRBV3-2	TRBJ2-1	.	TRBD2	16	TGTGCCAGCAGCCTCGGACTAGCGTCTACCTACAATGAGCAGTTCTTC	CASSLGLASTYNEQFF
TRBV18	TRBJ2-2	.	.	16	TGTGCCAGCTCACCAGTGCGGGGAAGGACTGGCGGGGAGCTGTTTTTT	CASSPVRGRTGGELFF
TRBV9	TRBJ1-4	.	.	15	TGTGCCAGCAGCGCTACGCAGGGCATTAATGAAAAACTGTTTTTT	CASSATQGINEKLFF
TRBV19	TRBJ1-2	.	.	15	TGTGCCAGTAGGGAACAGGGTCAAGGGAACTATGGCTACACCTTC	CASREQGQGNYGYTF
TRBV7-2	TRBJ2-7	.	.	14	TGTGCCAGCAGCTCCCACCAGGGGATCTACGAGCAGTACTTC	CASSSHQGIYEQYF
TRBV5-4	TRBJ2-5	.	TRBD1	15	TGTGCCAGCAGCCCTCGACAGGGGGCGGGGGAGACCCAGTACTTC	CASSPRQGAGETQYF
TRBV28	TRBJ1-2	.	.	15	TGTGCCAGCAGTCTCTCGGCCAAGGGGATGTATGGCTACACCTTC	CASSLSAKGMYGYTF
TRBV19	TRBJ1-1	.	TRBD1	15	TGTGCCAGTAACATACCGGGACAGGGGACCACTGAAGCTTTCTTT	CASNIPGQGTTEAFF
TRBV19	TRBJ2-7	.	TRBD2	15	TGTGCCAGTACTCAACTAGCGGGGGGTTCCTACGAGCAGTACTTC	CASTQLAGGSYEQYF
TRBV11-2	TRBJ2-7	.	TRBD2	16	TGTGCCAGCAGCCCCCGCCCTAGGGGACTAACCTACGAGCAGTACTTC	CASSPRPRGLTYEQYF
TRBV3-1/TRBV3-2	TRBJ2-2	.	TRBD2	13	TGTGCCGGGGGGGGTAACAACACCGGGGAGCTGTTTTTT	CAGGGNNTGELFF
TRBV2	TRBJ1-3	.	.	12	TGTGCCAGCAAAGGAGCTGGAAACACCATATATTTT	CASKGAGNTIYF
TRBV7-9	TRBJ1-3	.	TRBD1	16	TGTGCCAGCAGACCCGCGACAGGGGGCTTTGGAAACACCATATATTTT	CASRPATGGFGNTIYF
TRBV2	TRBJ1-4	.	.	14	TGTGCCAGCAGCGGGACAACCCCTAATGAAAAACTGTTTTTT	CASSGTTPNEKLFF
TRBV15	TRBJ2-1	once	.	18	TGTGCCACCAGCAGAGCTCTAGTCGCGGGGTTTGGGTACAATGAGCAGTTCTTC	CATSRALVAGFGYNEQFF
TRBV6-2/TRBV6-3	TRBJ2-5	.	.	13	TGTGCCAGCAGACCTGACAGTAAAGAGACCCAGTACTTC	CASRPDSKETQYF
TRBV27	TRBJ2-7	.	TRBD1	15	TGTGCCAGCAGTTTAGACAGGGTGCGGACCTACGAGCAGTACTTC	CASSLDRVRTYEQYF
TRBV5-6	TRBJ2-1	few	.	16	TGTGCCAGCAGCCCCCTCGGCGACTACTCCTACAATGAGCAGTTCTTC	CASSPLGDYSYNEQFF
TRBV6-5	TRBJ2-7	.	.	16	TGTGCCAGCAGTTATCAAGGGCAGGGCAGCCCCTACGAGCAGTACTTC	CASSYQGQGSPYEQYF
TRBV19	TRBJ1-2	.	.	15	TGTGCCAGTGAATCCAGACAGAACATTAACTATGGCTACACCTTC	CASESRQNINYGYTF
TRBV5-1	TRBJ2-5	.	TRBD1	14	TGCGCCAGCAGAATCGACAGGGGGCTGGAGACCCAGTACTTC	CASRIDRGLETQYF
TRBV6-5	TRBJ1-5	.	TRBD1	14	TGTGCCAGCAGTCCCCAGGGGGCGGGTCAGCCCCAGCATTTT	CASSPQGAGQPQHF
TRBV6-1	TRBJ2-1	.	TRBD2	15	TGTGCCAGCAGTGTAGCGGGAGGGCCTTACAATGAGCAGTTCTTC	CASSVAGGPYNEQFF
TRBV6-6	TRBJ2-7	.	.	13	TGTGCCAGCAAGGAAAGCGGGCCCTACGAGCAGTACTTC	CASKESGPYEQYF
TRBV7-8	TRBJ1-5	few	TRBD1	15	TGTGCCAGCAGCCCACGACAGGGGGCCCGTCAGCCCCAGCATTTT	CASSPRQGARQPQHF
TRBV5-1	TRBJ2-7	.	.	15	TGCGCCAGCAGCTTGGGAGGCGAAGGCTCCTACGAGCAGTACTTC	CASSLGGEGSYEQYF
TRBV2	TRBJ1-4	.	TRBD1	16	TGTGCCAGCAGTGCGGGGACAGGGGGCGTCGGGGAAAAACTGTTTTTT	CASSAGTGGVGEKLFF
TRBV7-2	TRBJ2-2	.	.	14	TGTGCCAGCAGCTTAGGTCTGGAGACCGGGGAGCTGTTTTTT	CASSLGLETGELFF
TRBV14	TRBJ2-1	few	.	15	TGTGCCAGCAGTGTACCACAGGGTTACTACAATGAGCAGTTCTTC	CASSVPQGYYNEQFF
TRBV5-6	TRBJ1-3	.	.	14	TGTGCCAGCAGACCAACAGGGTCTGGAAACACCATATATTTT	CASRPTGSGNTIYF
TRBV21-1	TRBJ2-1	.	.	17	TGTGCCAGCAGCGAGACTAGCGGGGGGGCGAAGGGCAATGAGCAGTTCTTC	CASSETSGGAKGNEQFF
TRBV28	TRBJ1-5	.	.	14	TGTGCCAGCAGGGGGCCGGTTACTAATCAGCCCCAGCATTTT	CASRGPVTNQPQHF
TRBV5-7	TRBJ1-2	.	.	10	TGTGCCAGCACTATGGATGGCTACACCTTC	CASTMDGYTF
TRBV6-2/TRBV6-3	TRBJ1-5	.	TRBD1	16	TGTGCCAGCAGCCCTAACTCAGGACAGGGACGCCAGCCCCAGCATTTT	CASSPNSGQGRQPQHF
TRBV7-2	TRBJ1-1	.	.	13	TGTGCCAGCAGCGAAGACAGGAACACTGAAGCTTTCTTT	CASSEDRNTEAFF
TRBV3-1/TRBV3-2	TRBJ2-1	.	TRBD2	16	TGTGCCAGCAGCCAAGAGGGGCTAGCGGGGGGGCATGAGCAGTTCTTC	CASSQEGLAGGHEQFF
TRBV7-9	TRBJ1-1	.	TRBD1	14	TGTGCCAGCAGCCTCGGGACAGTCAAGACTGAAGCTTTCTTT	CASSLGTVKTEAFF
TRBV7-2	TRBJ2-7	once	TRBD2	15	TGTGCCAGCAGCTCCGTAGCGGGGTCAAACTACGAGCAGTACTTC	CASSSVAGSNYEQYF
TRBV7-8	TRBJ2-2	.	.	13	TGTGCCAGCAGCTTACGGAGGGCCGGGGAGCTGTTTTTT	CASSLRRAGELFF
TRBV6-5	TRBJ1-2	medium-sized	TRBD1	14	TGTGCCAGCAGACCGACAGGGGGAAGCTATGGCTACACCTTC	CASRPTGGSYGYTF
TRBV6-6	TRBJ2-7	.	.	15	TGTGCCAGCAGTTACTCGATTTCAGGCTCCTACGAGCAGTACTTC	CASSYSISGSYEQYF
TRBV7-2	TRBJ2-7	.	.	17	TGTGCCAGCAGCTTAGCCCGCTCCGGCGGAACTCTTTACGAGCAGTACTTC	CASSLARSGGTLYEQYF
TRBV19	TRBJ1-1	.	TRBD1	14	TGTGCCAGTCGGCGGGACAGGGATATCACTGAAGCTTTCTTT	CASRRDRDITEAFF
TRBV7-8	TRBJ2-3	.	TRBD1	16	TGTGCCAGCAGCTTAGTACAGGGGTCAGGCACAGATACGCAGTATTTT	CASSLVQGSGTDTQYF
TRBV28	TRBJ2-3	.	TRBD2	15	TGTGCCAGCAGTTCACTAGCGGGAGACACAGATACGCAGTATTTT	CASSSLAGDTDTQYF
TRBV19	TRBJ1-6	.	.	12	TGTGCCAGTTCGGCCCTAGAGTCACCCCTCCACTTT	CASSALESPLHF